The 11 T cell receptor beta chains below were found in one sample sequenced in a study of blood T cells in healthy people across ages. The second PCR ran about 6 to 12 cycles with a sample-barcoded 5' primer and J-beta primers. Each CDR3 protein gets one entry after TCRdb re-called the 5' RACE reads with MiXCR. The sample includes under 1,100,000 distinct CDR3 sequences, about 25% seen only once; the top ten take around 0.75%. Separately, the same data were catalogued under a study of T cells of mothers and their children.

Sequenced: blood. These receptors were obtained from a girl aged 2-10 years in good health.

Only a few counts were recorded for this clonotype. The chain uses TRBV2 and TRBJ1-4; D unclear. V was shortened by 6 bases and J by 8 bases, with 4 bases between the two germline ends. In germline, CDR1 is SNHLY, CDR2 FYNNEI. The CDR3 consists of 10 residues. The CDR3 DNA follows: TGTGCCAGCAGAGTAGAAAAACTGTTTTTT. Protein sequence: CASRVEKLFF. Supplemented by reference TRBV2 and TRBJ1-4, the full variable domain reads EPEVTQTPSHQVTQMGQEVILRCVPISNHLYFYWYRQILGQKVEFLVSFYNNEISEKSEIFDDQFSVERPDGSNFTLKIRSTKLEDSAMYFCASRVEKLFFGSGTQLSVL.

This clonotype was picked up a small number of times. CDR3 nucleotides: TGCGCCAGCAGCCAAGAAGAGTTCTGGGGCTACACCTTC. This codes for CASSQEEFWGYTF. The V call is TRBV4-1, the J call TRBJ1-2; D call uncertain. Germline assignment: CDR1 MGHRA and CDR2 YSYEKL. The V and J ends lost 0 bases and 8 bases respectively, with 10 bases between them. There are 13 residues in the CDR3.

There are a few counts of this clonotype. V usage is TRBV7-3 and J usage is TRBJ2-2; D may be TRBD2 (6 bases). The CDR3 spans 17 residues. Germline loops: CDR1 SGHTA, CDR2 FQGTGA. Trimming pared 1 base from V and 5 bases from J, leaving 17 bases between. This CDR3 is CASSLRTGEAWTGELFF. The CDR3 region has the DNA TGTGCCAGCAGCTTAAGAACGGGGGAGGCGTGGACCGGGGAGCTGTTTTTT.

In its sample, this clonotype was seen a few times. V is TRBV7-3 and J is TRBJ1-1, with 8 bases matching TRBD1. The CDR3 has 14 amino acids. Looked up from germline, CDR1 is SGHTA and CDR2 is FQGTGA. Trimming at V came to 6 bases and at J to 5 bases, leaving 8 bases not matched to a gene. Here the CDR3 DNA reads TGTGCCAGCAGTCTTCAGGGGGCGAGGACTGAAGCTTTCTTT. It yields the protein CASSLQGARTEAFF.

This clonotype was seen more than once but under ten times. The chain employs TRBV20-1 and TRBJ2-7; TRBD2 matches at 7 bases. V gave up 4 bases and J gave up 3 bases; unmatched junction bases: 9. The CDR3 is 14 amino acids. CDR1 and CDR2 (germline): DFQATT, SNEGSKA (reference sequence). CDR3 loop: CSANDQRGHYEQYF. The DNA of the CDR3 is TGCAGTGCTAACGACCAGCGGGGTCACTACGAGCAGTACTTC.

A remark on this clonotype: A read error may be the cause here, since a much bigger clone is one base away. This chain links TRBV7-8 with TRBJ1-4; D uncertain. In germline, CDR1 is SGHVS, CDR2 FQNEAQ. This CDR3 spans 12 amino acids. The CDR3 bases are TGTGCCAGCAGCTCTTTTAATGAACAACTGTTTTTT. It specifies CASSSFNEQLFF.

This clonotype was seen a few times. The rearrangement joins TRBV20-1 to TRBJ1-1; 7 bases are a match to TRBD1. Germline CDR1 reads DFQATT; CDR2 reads SNEGSKA (reference sequence). J gave up 3 bases and V 6 bases, and 7 bases lay outside the gene matches. The CDR3 extends over 13 amino acids. CDR3 sequence: CSASDRVHTEAFF. CDR3 sequence (DNA): TGCAGTGCCAGCGACAGGGTGCACACTGAAGCTTTCTTT.

The V gene is TRBV20-1, the J gene TRBJ2-1; maybe TRBD2 (5 bases). Trimming removed 5 bases from V and 2 bases from J, with 13 bases in between. The germline V gene has CDR1 DFQATT and CDR2 SNEGSKA (reference sequence). CDR3 length: 14 amino acids. Here the CDR3 reads CSALSERPYNEQFF. CDR3 bases: TGCAGTGCTCTTAGCGAACGACCCTACAATGAGCAGTTCTTC.

The CDR3 DNA reads TGTGCCAGCAGTCTCGGGACTAGCGGCGGGCGGAATGAGCAGTTCTTC. This codes for CASSLGTSGGRNEQFF. This rearrangement joins TRBV27 to TRBJ2-1; 11 bases are a match to TRBD2. CDR1 and CDR2 from the germline V gene are MNHEY and SMNVEV (reference sequence). Losses at the gene ends were 5 bases for V and 7 bases for J; bases not matched to a gene: 10. This CDR3 has 16 residues.

This clonotype came up a few times. A read error may account for a junction end that differs from germline. The chain carries TRBV7-9 and TRBJ2-5; D might be TRBD1 (5 bases). The CDR3 contains 12 residues. Per germline, CDR1 SEHNR and CDR2 FQNEAQ (reference sequence). CDR3 nucleotides: TGTGCCAGCAGCCAGAGGACATCCTCAATGGTCTTC. It yields the protein CASSQRTSSMVF. Based on the CDR3 plus reference TRBV7-9 and TRBJ2-5, the full variable domain is DTGVSQNPRHKITKRGQNVTFRCDPISEHNRLYWYRQTLGQGPEFLTYFQNEAQLEKSRLLSDRFSAERPKGSFSTLEIQRTEQGDSAMYLCASSQRTSSMVFGPGTRLLVL.

This clonotype was observed a single time. The rearrangement links TRBV29-1 to TRBJ2-3; TRBD1 matches 7 bases. Germline CDR1 and CDR2: SQVTM and ANQGSEA. The J segment lost 6 bases and the V segment lost 4 bases, leaving 7 bases of the junction unmatched. The length of the CDR3 is 13 residues. The CDR3 reads CSVGGTAGDTQYF. The CDR3 DNA follows: TGCAGCGTTGGAGGGACAGCTGGCGATACGCAGTATTTT.